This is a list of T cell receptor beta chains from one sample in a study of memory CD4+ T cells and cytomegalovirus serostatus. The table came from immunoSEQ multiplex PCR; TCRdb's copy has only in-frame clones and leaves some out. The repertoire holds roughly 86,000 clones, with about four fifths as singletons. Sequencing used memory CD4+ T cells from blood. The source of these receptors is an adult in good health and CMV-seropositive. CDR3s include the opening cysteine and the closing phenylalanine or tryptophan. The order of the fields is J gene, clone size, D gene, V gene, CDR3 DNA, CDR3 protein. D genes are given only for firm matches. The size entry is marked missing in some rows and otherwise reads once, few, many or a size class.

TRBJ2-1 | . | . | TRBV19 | TGTGCCAGTAGTGAGGCCGGGACGGCCTACAATGAGCAGTTCTTC | CASSEAGTAYNEQFF
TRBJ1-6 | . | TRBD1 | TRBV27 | TGTGCCAGCAGTCCAGGAAGGACAGGAGACTCACCCCTCCACTTT | CASSPGRTGDSPLHF
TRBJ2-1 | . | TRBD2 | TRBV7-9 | TGTGCCAGCAGCTTCTGGACTAGCGGGGACAATGAGCAGTTCTTC | CASSFWTSGDNEQFF
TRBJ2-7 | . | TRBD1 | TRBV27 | TGTGCCAGCCAAAAGTGGGACAGGGAGCGATCCTGGGAGACGTCCTACGAGCAGTACTTC | CASQKWDRERSWETSYEQYF
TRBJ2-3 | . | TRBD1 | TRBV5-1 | TGCGCCAGCCGCCCGGGACAGGGGGGAACAGATACGCAGTATTTT | CASRPGQGGTDTQYF
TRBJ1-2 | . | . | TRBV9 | TGTGCCAGCAGCGTAGGCGGGGGCTATGGCTACACCTTC | CASSVGGGYGYTF
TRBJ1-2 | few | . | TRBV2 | TGTGCCAGCAGTCCACGAGCGACTTCCTATGGCTACACCTTC | CASSPRATSYGYTF
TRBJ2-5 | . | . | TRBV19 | TGTGCCAGTAGTATAGGCAAGGAGACCCAGTACTTC | CASSIGKETQYF
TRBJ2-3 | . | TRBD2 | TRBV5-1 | TGCGCCAGCAGCTCAATAGCGGGAGGGCCCAGAGATACGCAGTATTTT | CASSSIAGGPRDTQYF
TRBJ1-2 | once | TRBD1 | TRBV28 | TGTGCCAGCAGTCCTCCCGGACAGGGGTACTATGGCTACACCTTC | CASSPPGQGYYGYTF
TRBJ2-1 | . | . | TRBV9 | TGTGCCAGCAGCGTCGCCGGCGGGGGCGCATACAATGAGCAGTTCTTC | CASSVAGGGAYNEQFF
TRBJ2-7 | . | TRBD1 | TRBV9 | TGTGCCAGCAGCACCAGGACAGGGAACGAGCAGTACTTC | CASSTRTGNEQYF
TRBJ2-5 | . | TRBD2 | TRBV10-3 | TGTGCCATCAGTGAGGGACTAGCGGGTCCGGGCATGGAGACCCAGTACTTC | CAISEGLAGPGMETQYF
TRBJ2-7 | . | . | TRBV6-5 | TGTGCCAGCAGTTACCAGGGACTGGGCGAGCAGTACTTC | CASSYQGLGEQYF
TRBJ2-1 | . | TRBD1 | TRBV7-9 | TGTGCCAGCAGCTTAGGAGGCGGGACAGGGGCCTACAATGAGCAGTTCTTC | CASSLGGGTGAYNEQFF
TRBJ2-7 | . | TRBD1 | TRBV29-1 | TGCAGCGTTGAAGGGGACAGACTGATGGGCACTTACGAGCAGTACTTC | CSVEGDRLMGTYEQYF
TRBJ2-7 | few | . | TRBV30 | TGTGCCTGGGAGGGGGGGCGACGGGAGCAGTACTTC | CAWEGGRREQYF
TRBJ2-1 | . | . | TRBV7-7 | TGTGCTAGCAGCCCTCGAGCGGTCATTTGGGATGAGCAGTTCTTC | CASSPRAVIWDEQFF
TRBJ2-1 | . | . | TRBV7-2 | TGTGCCAGCAGCTTGGACTCTTACAATGAGCAGTTCTTC | CASSLDSYNEQFF
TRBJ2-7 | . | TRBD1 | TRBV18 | TGTGCCAGCGTACAGGGGCTAGGATCCTACGAGCAGTACTTC | CASVQGLGSYEQYF
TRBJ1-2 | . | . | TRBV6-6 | TGTGCCAGCAGTTACTCGCCCGGGAATAACTATGGCTACACCTTC | CASSYSPGNNYGYTF
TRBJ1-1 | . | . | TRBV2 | TGTGCCAGCACCGAAAGACGGGCCCAGAACACTGAAGCTTTCTTT | CASTERRAQNTEAFF
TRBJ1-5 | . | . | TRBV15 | TGTGCCACCAGCAGAGACGAGCAGCCCCAGCATTTT | CATSRDEQPQHF
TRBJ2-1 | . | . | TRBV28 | TGTGCCAGCAACGAAGTTAGGGATTACAATGAGCAGTTCTTC | CASNEVRDYNEQFF
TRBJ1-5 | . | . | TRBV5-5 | TGTGCCAGCAGCTTGGACGGCTTTAGCAATCAGCCCCAGCATTTT | CASSLDGFSNQPQHF
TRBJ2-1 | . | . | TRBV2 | TGTGCCAGCAGTAAAGCCGCGGCCAGCTCCTACAATGAGCAGTTCTTC | CASSKAAASSYNEQFF
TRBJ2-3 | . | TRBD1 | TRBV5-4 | TGTGCCAGCAGCTTGCGGGTAGGGGGCGCAGATACGCAGTATTTT | CASSLRVGGADTQYF
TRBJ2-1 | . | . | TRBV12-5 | TGTGCTAGTGCTATGATCGAGCTCAATGAGCAGTTCTTC | CASAMIELNEQFF
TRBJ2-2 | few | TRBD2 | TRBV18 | TGTGCCAGCTCACCGGCTAGCGGCTCCCCGGGCACCGGGGAGCTGTTTTTT | CASSPASGSPGTGELFF
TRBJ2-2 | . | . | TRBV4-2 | TGTGCCAGCAGCCAAGACGGGCCTTCCGGGGAGCTGTTTTTT | CASSQDGPSGELFF
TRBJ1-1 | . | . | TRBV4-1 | TGCGCCAGCAGCCCGTCGGGCGGAGTGAACACTGAAGCTTTCTTT | CASSPSGGVNTEAFF
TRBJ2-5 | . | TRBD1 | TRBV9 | TGTGCCAGCAGCGGGACAGGCGCACTCCTCCAAGAGACCCAGTACTTC | CASSGTGALLQETQYF
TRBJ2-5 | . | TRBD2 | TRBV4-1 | TGCGCCAGCAGCCACTTCCGGGGGGGAGAGACCCAGTACTTC | CASSHFRGGETQYF
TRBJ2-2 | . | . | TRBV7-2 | TGTGCCAGCAGCAGGGACCGTACATCCTCCGGGGAGCTGTTTTTT | CASSRDRTSSGELFF
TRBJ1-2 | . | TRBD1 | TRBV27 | TGTGCCAGCAGTTCAACCGGGACAGGGCCTTATGGCTACACCTTC | CASSSTGTGPYGYTF
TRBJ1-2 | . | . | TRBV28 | TGTGCCAGCAGTTTATCCTCCGGGGCCGCTGCTAACTATGGCTACACCTTC | CASSLSSGAAANYGYTF
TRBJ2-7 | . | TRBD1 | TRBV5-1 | TGCGCCAGCAGCACGGGACAGCTCTCCTACGAGCAGTACTTC | CASSTGQLSYEQYF
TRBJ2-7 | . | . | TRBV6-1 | TGTGCCAGCAGTGAACGGTCATCCTGGAGGTCCTACGAGCAGTACTTC | CASSERSSWRSYEQYF
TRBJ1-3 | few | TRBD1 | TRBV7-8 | TGTGCCAGCAGCTTAAGGGCTGTGGGAATTCAGGGGGAGTTTGGAAACACCATATATTTT | CASSLRAVGIQGEFGNTIYF
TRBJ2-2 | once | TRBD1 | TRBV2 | TGTGCCAGCAGAGACAGGGAAATCGGGGAGCTGTTTTTT | CASRDREIGELFF
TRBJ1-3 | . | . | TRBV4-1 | TGCGCCAGCAGCCGGGGGATCTCTGGAAACACCATATATTTT | CASSRGISGNTIYF
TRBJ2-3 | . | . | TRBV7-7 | TGTGCTAGCAGCTTAAAGGCGGGGACAGATACGCAGTATTTT | CASSLKAGTDTQYF